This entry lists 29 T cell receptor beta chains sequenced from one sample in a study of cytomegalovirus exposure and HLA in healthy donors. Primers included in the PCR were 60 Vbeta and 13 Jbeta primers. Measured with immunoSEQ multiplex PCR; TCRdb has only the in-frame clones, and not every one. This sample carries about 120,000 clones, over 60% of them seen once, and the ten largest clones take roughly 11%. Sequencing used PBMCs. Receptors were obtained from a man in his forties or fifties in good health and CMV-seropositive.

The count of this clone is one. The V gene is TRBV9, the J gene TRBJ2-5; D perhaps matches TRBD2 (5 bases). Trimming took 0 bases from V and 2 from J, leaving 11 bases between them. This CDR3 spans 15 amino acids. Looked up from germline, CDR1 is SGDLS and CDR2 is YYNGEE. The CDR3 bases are TGTGCCAGCAGCGTAGGAGGGTCCGTGCAAGAGACCCAGTACTTC. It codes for CASSVGGSVQETQYF.

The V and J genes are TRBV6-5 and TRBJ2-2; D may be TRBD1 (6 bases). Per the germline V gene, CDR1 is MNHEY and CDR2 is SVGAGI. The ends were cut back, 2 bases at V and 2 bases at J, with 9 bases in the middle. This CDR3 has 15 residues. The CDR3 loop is CASSYGTRNTGELFF. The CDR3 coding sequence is TGTGCCAGCAGTTACGGGACAAGAAACACCGGGGAGCTGTTTTTT.

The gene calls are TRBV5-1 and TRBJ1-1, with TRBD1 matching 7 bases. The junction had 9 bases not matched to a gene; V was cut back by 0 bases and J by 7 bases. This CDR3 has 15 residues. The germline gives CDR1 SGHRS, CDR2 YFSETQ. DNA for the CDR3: TGCGCCAGCAGCTTGGCGCTCGGAGGGGGCGGTGAAGCTTTCTTT. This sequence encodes CASSLALGGGGEAFF.

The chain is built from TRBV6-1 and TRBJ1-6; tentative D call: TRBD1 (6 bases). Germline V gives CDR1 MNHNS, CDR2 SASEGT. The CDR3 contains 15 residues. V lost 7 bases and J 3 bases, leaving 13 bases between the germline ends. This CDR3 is CASNPGTLYNSPLHF. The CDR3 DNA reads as TGTGCCAGCAACCCCGGGACACTCTATAATTCACCCCTCCACTTT.

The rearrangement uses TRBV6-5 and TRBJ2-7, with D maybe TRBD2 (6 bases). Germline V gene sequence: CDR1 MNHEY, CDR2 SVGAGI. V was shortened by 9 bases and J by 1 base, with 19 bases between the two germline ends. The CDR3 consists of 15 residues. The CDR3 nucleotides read TGTGCCAGTCATGGGGGGTTACGATATTCCTACGAGCAGTACTTC. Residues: CASHGGLRYSYEQYF.

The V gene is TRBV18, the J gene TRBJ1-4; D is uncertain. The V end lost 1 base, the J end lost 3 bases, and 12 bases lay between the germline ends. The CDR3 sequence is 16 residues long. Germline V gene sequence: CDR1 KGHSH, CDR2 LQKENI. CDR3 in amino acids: CASSPRGKLSNEKLFF. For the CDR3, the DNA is TGTGCCAGCTCACCACGCGGAAAGCTATCTAATGAAAAACTGTTTTTT.

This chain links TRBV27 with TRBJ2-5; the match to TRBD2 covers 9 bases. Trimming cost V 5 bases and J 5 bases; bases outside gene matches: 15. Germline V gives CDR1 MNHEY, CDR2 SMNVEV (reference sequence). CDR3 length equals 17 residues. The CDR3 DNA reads TGTGCCAGCAGTCCAATCGCCCTAGCGGGGCGCGGGGAGACCCAGTACTTC. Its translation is CASSPIALAGRGETQYF.

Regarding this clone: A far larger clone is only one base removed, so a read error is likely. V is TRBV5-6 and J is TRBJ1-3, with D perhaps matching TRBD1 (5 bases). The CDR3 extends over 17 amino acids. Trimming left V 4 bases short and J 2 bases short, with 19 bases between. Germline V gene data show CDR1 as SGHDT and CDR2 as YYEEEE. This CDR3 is CASSQEYYGGAGNTIYF. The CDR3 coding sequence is TGTGCCAGCAGCCAAGAATATTACGGGGGTGCTGGAAACACCATATATTTT.

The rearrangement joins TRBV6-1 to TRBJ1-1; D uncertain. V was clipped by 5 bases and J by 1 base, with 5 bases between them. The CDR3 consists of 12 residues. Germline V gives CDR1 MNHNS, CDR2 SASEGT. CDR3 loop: CASSQRNTEAFF. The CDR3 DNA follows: TGTGCCAGCAGTCAGCGGAACACTGAAGCTTTCTTT.

The CDR3 spells CASSLTSGVAGELFF. CDR3 sequence (DNA): TGTGCCAGCAGCTTGACTAGCGGGGTGGCCGGGGAGCTGTTTTTT. The chain combines TRBV5-8 with TRBJ2-2, with 10 bases lining up with TRBD2. Trimming cost V 1 base and J 6 bases; bases outside gene matches: 3. Germline CDR1 is SGHTS and CDR2 is YDEGEE. The CDR3 runs to 15 residues.

The chain's CDR3 is CASSGGMNQPQHF. The CDR3 DNA sequence: TGTGCCAGCAGTGGCGGAATGAATCAGCCCCAGCATTTT. This chain links TRBV2 with TRBJ1-5; D unresolved. V lost 4 bases to trimming and J lost 4 bases, with 8 bases between them. The germline CDR1 and CDR2 sequences are SNHLY and FYNNEI. The CDR3 runs 13 residues. Complete variable domain (other parts from reference TRBV2 and TRBJ1-5): EPEVTQTPSHQVTQMGQEVILRCVPISNHLYFYWYRQILGQKVEFLVSFYNNEISEKSEIFDDQFSVERPDGSNFTLKIRSTKLEDSAMYFCASSGGMNQPQHFGDGTRLSIL.

CDR3 in amino acids: CASSLQGANTGELFF. As DNA, the CDR3 is TGTGCCAGCAGCTTGCAGGGTGCGAACACCGGGGAGCTGTTTTTT. The V call is TRBV5-6, the J call TRBJ2-2, with D perhaps matching TRBD1 (5 bases). The CDR3 totals 15 residues. The V end lost 1 base, the J end lost 0 bases, and 7 bases lay between the germline ends. CDR1 is SGHDT and CDR2 is YYEEEE in the germline V gene.

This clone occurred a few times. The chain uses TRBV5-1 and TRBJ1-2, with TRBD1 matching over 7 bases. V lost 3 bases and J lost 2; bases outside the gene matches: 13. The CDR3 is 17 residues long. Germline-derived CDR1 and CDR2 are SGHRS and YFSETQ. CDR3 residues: CASSSATGERGNYGYTF. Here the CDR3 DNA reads TGCGCCAGCAGCTCGGCTACAGGGGAACGGGGAAACTATGGCTACACCTTC.

The CDR3 nucleotides read TGTGCCAGCAGTGAACTACAGGGAGCCACCATATATTTT. It codes for CASSELQGATIYF. V is TRBV6-1 and J is TRBJ1-3, with D maybe TRBD1 (6 bases). V dropped 2 bases and J dropped 9 bases, with 11 bases sitting between them. Germline CDR1 and CDR2: MNHNS and SASEGT. This CDR3 comprises 13 residues.

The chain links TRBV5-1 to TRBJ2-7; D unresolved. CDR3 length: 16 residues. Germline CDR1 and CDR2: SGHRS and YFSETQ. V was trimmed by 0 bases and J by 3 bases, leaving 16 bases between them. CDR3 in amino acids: CASSLDRFVISYEQYF. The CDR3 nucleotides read TGCGCCAGCAGCTTGGACCGGTTTGTAATTAGCTACGAGCAGTACTTC.

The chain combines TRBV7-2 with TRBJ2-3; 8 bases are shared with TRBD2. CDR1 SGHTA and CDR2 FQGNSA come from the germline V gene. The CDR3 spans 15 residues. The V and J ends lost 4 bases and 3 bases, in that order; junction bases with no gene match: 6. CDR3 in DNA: TGTGCCAGCAGCTCAGGGACTAGTTTGACAGATACGCAGTATTTT. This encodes CASSSGTSLTDTQYF. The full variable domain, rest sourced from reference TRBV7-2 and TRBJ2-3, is GAGVSQSPSNKVTEKGKDVELRCDPISGHTALYWYRQSLGQGLEFLIYFQGNSAPDKSGLPSDRFSAERTGGSVSTLTIQRTQQEDSAVYLCASSSGTSLTDTQYFGPGTRLTVL.

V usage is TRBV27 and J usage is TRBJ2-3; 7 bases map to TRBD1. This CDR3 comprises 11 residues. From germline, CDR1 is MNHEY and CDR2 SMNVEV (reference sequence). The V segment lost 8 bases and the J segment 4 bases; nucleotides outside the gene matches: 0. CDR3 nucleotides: TGTGCCAGCGGACAGGCAGATACGCAGTATTTT. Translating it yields CASGQADTQYF.

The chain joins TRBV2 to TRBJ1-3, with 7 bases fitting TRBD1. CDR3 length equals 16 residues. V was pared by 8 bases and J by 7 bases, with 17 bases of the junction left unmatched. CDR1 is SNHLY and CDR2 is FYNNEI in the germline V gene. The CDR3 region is CASDPEGAYVVNTIYF. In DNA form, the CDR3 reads TGTGCCAGCGATCCCGAGGGGGCCTATGTCGTTAACACCATATATTTT. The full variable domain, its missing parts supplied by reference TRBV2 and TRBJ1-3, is EPEVTQTPSHQVTQMGQEVILRCVPISNHLYFYWYRQILGQKVEFLVSFYNNEISEKSEIFDDQFSVERPDGSNFTLKIRSTKLEDSAMYFCASDPEGAYVVNTIYFGEGSWLTVV.

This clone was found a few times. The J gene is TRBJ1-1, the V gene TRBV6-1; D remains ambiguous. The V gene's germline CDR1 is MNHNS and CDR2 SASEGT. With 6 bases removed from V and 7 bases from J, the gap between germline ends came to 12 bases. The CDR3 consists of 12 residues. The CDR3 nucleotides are TGTGCCAGCAGGGTTCGACGGGATGAAGCTTTCTTT. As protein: CASRVRRDEAFF.

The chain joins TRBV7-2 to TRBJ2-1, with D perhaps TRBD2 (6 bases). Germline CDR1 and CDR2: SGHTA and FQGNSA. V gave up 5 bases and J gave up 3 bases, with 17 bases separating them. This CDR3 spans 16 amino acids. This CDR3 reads CASSQGAGPFYNEQFF. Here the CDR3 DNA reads TGTGCCAGCAGCCAAGGCGCGGGGCCTTTCTACAATGAGCAGTTCTTC.

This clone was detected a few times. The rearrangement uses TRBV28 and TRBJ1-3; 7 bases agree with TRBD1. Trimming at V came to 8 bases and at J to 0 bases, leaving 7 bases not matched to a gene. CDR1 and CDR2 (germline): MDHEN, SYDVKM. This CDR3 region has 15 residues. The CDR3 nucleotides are TGTGCCAGCTGTAGGGGGGACAGCTCTGGAAACACCATATATTTT. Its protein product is CASCRGDSSGNTIYF.

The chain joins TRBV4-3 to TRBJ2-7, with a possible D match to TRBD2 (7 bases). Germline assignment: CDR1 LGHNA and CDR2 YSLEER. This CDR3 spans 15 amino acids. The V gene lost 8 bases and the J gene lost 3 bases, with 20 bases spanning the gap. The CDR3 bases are TGCGCCAGCGCAAGACTCGGGGGGCTTTACTACGAGCAGTACTTC. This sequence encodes CASARLGGLYYEQYF.

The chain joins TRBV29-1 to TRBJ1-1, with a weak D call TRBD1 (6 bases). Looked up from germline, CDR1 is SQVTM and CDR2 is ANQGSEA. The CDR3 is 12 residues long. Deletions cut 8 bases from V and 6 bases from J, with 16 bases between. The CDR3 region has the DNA TGCAGCACGAAGACAGGTTCGGCTGAAGCTTTCTTT. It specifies CSTKTGSAEAFF.

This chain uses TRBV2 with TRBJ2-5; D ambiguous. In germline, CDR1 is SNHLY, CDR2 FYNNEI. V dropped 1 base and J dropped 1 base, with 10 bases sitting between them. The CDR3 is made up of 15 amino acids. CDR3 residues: CASSEGGDLQETQYF. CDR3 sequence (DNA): TGTGCCAGCAGTGAAGGTGGAGACCTCCAAGAGACCCAGTACTTC.

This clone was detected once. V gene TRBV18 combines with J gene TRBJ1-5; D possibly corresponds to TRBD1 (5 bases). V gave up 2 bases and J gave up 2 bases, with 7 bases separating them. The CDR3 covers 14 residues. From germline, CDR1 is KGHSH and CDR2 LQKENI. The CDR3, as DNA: TGTGCCAGCTCACCAGGGACTGGCAATCAGCCCCAGCATTTT. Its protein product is CASSPGTGNQPQHF.

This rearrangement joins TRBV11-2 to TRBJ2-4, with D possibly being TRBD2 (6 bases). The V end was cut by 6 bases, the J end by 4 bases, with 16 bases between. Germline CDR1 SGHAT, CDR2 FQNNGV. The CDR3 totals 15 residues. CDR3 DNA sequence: TGTGCCAGCAGTGGCCAAGCACTAGCTAAAAACATTCAGTACTTC. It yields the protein CASSGQALAKNIQYF.

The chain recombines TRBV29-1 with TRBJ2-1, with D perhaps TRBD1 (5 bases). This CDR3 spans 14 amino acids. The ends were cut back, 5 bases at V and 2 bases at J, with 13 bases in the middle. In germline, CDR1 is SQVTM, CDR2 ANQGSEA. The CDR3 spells CSVSDSVAYNEQFF. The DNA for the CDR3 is TGCAGCGTTAGTGACAGTGTTGCCTACAATGAGCAGTTCTTC.

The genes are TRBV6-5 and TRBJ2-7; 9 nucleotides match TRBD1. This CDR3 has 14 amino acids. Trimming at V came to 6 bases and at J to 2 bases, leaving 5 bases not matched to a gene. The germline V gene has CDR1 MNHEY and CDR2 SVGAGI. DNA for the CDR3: TGTGCCAGCAGCACCGGGACAGGGACCTACGAGCAGTACTTC. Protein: CASSTGTGTYEQYF.

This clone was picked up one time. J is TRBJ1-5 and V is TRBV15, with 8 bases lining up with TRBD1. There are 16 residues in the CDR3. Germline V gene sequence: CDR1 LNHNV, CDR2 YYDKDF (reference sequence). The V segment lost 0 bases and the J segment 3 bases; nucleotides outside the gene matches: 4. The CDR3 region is CATSRDQGAVNQPQHF. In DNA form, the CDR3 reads TGTGCCACCAGCAGAGATCAGGGGGCGGTCAATCAGCCCCAGCATTTT.